This T cell receptor beta chain was captured by sequencing in a study of CD8 T cells in ankylosing spondylitis. Points from the study as a whole: Ankylosing spondylitis blood appeared to carry a characteristic TCR beta motif of eight or nine highly homologous variants.

The CDR3 spans 15 residues. Trimming removed 1 base from V and 1 base from J, with 10 bases in between. The germline gives CDR1 LNHDA, CDR2 SQIVND (reference sequence). Comment on this clonotype: Its antigen is not known.

Making the TCR beta libraries involved quantitative 5'-RACE with molecular barcodes. MiXCR, run by TCRdb on the 5' RACE reads, gives a single entry per CDR3 protein. The sample consists of about 450,000 distinct CDR3 sequences, about 24% of them appearing once. The sample comprised blood, either unsorted or a sorted T cell fraction (not recorded which). The rearrangement joins TRBV19 to TRBJ1-1; D is unresolved. The TCR sequence derives from a male donor with ankylosing spondylitis. CDR3 region: CASSIGRTSNTEAFF. In DNA form, the CDR3 reads TGTGCCAGTAGTATAGGGAGAACTTCGAACACTGAAGCTTTCTTT.